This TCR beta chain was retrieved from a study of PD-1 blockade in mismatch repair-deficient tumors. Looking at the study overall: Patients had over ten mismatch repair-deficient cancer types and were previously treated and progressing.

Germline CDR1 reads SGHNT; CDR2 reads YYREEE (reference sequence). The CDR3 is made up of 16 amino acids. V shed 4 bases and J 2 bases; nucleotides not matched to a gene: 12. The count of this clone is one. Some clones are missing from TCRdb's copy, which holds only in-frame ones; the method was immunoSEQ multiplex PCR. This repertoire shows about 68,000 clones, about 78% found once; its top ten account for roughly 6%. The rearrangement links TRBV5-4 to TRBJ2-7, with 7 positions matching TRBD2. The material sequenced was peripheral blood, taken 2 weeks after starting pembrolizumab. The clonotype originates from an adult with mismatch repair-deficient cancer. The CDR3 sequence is CASSPKVGLAAYEQYF. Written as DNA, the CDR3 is TGTGCCAGCAGCCCAAAGGTGGGGCTAGCGGCCTACGAGCAGTACTTC.